Shown below are 13 T cell receptor beta chains from a single sample sequenced in a study of T cells in Graves' hyperthyroidism and ophthalmopathy. Using RNA transcripts as the source, TCR beta CDR3 regions were amplified. When the TCR CDR3 underwent first-round RT-PCR, the HTBI primer set was used. TCRdb analysed the multiplex PCR reads with MiXCR anew, one entry per CDR3 protein. This sample carries 270,000 or so distinct CDR3 sequences, 25% of them seen once, and the ten largest clones take about 30%. Sequenced sample: blood. The receptors were sampled from a man in his forties with Graves' hyperthyroidism that later progressed to Graves' ophthalmopathy.

Worth noting for this clonotype: Germline is not matched at one junction end, which may reflect a read error. The chain carries TRBV20-1 and TRBJ2-2; 10 bases fit TRBD2. Germline-derived CDR1 and CDR2 are DFQATT and SNEGSKA (reference sequence). The CDR3 runs 15 residues. The chain's CDR3 is CSARDLAGDTGELLF. DNA for the CDR3: TGCAGTGCTAGAGATCTAGCGGGAGACACCGGGGAGCTGCTTTTT.

This chain connects TRBV6-1 to TRBJ1-1, with D possibly being TRBD1 (5 bases). The germline V gene encodes CDR1 MNHNS and CDR2 SASEGT. The ends were cut back, 5 bases at V and 0 bases at J, with 19 bases in the middle. There are 17 residues in the CDR3. The CDR3 coding sequence is TGTGCCAGCAGTCGAAGGGGCCCGGTCAGGATGAACACTGAAGCTTTCTTT. Translation gives CASSRRGPVRMNTEAFF.

This clonotype was counted ten times or more. This chain links TRBV29-1 with TRBJ1-1, with a weak D call TRBD1 (6 bases). Between the trimmed V and J ends, which lost 6 bases and 0 bases, there was a span of 8 bases. Germline CDR1 is SQVTM and CDR2 is ANQGSEA. There are 12 residues in the CDR3. This CDR3 reads CSVGGMNTEAFF. CDR3 nucleotides: TGCAGCGTAGGGGGAATGAACACTGAAGCTTTCTTT. The full variable domain, in which reference TRBV29-1 and TRBJ1-1 provide the parts outside the CDR3, is SAVISQKPSRDICQRGTSLTIQCQVDSQVTMMFWYRQQPGQSLTLIATANQGSEATYESGFVIDKFPISRPNLTFSTLTVSNMSPEDSSIYLCSVGGMNTEAFFGQGTRLTVV.

This clonotype was recorded at least ten times. The chain uses TRBV12-3 or TRBV12-4 and TRBJ2-7; a weak D match, TRBD1 (5 bases). The CDR3 runs 15 residues. V lost 3 bases and J lost 2, with 14 bases in between. CDR3 in amino acids: CASSFSGQRAYEQYF. The CDR3 nucleotides read TGTGCCAGCAGTTTCTCAGGGCAGAGAGCCTACGAGCAGTACTTC.

This clonotype has a count of ten or more. The rearrangement links TRBV24-1 to TRBJ2-7, with 7 nucleotides matching TRBD1. Trimming at V came to 7 bases and at J to 6 bases, leaving 11 bases not matched to a gene. Per germline, CDR1 KGHDR and CDR2 SFDVKD. The CDR3 covers 14 residues. CDR3 amino acids: CATSGQDPSGEQYF. The CDR3 coding sequence is TGTGCCACCAGCGGACAGGACCCGAGCGGCGAGCAGTACTTC.

This clonotype was counted at least ten times. V is TRBV29-1 and J is TRBJ2-4, with D possibly called TRBD1 or TRBD2 (6 bases each). The CDR3 is 12 amino acids. Trimming removed 4 bases at V and 13 bases at J, with 17 bases between. CDR1 SQVTM and CDR2 ANQGSEA come from the germline V gene. CDR3 nucleotide sequence: TGCAGCGTTGTATTGGGGGCGGGGATACAGTACTTC. This codes for CSVVLGAGIQYF.

This clonotype was detected ten times or more. This rearrangement joins TRBV12-3 or TRBV12-4 to TRBJ2-5; possibly TRBD1 for D (6 bases). Trimming removed 5 bases from V and 5 bases from J, with 18 bases in between. The length of the CDR3 is 15 residues. The CDR3 loop is CASSPPSGTLETQYF. The CDR3 bases are TGTGCCAGCAGTCCCCCCTCCGGGACACTGGAGACCCAGTACTTC.

This clonotype showed up just a few times. V usage is TRBV20-1 and J usage is TRBJ1-1; the D gene is possibly TRBD1 (5 bases). Trimming pared 4 bases from V and 1 base from J, leaving 16 bases between. This CDR3 has 15 residues. Germline CDR1 and CDR2: DFQATT and SNEGSKA (reference sequence). The CDR3 here is CSAIAPGQSNTEAFF. Here the CDR3 DNA reads TGCAGTGCTATAGCCCCCGGACAATCGAACACTGAAGCTTTCTTT.

This clonotype has only a few counts. The rearrangement links TRBV6-5 to TRBJ2-5; 8 bases are a match to TRBD2. CDR1 MNHEY and CDR2 SVGAGI come from the germline V gene. V was clipped by 2 bases and J by 5 bases; unmatched bases: 7. The CDR3 is 15 amino acids. CDR3 amino acids: CASSYGAGVGETQYF. The DNA of the CDR3 is TGTGCCAGCAGTTACGGAGCGGGAGTGGGGGAGACCCAGTACTTC.

There are many counts of this clonotype. DNA of the CDR3: TGTGCCAGTAGTCCCCCGGGACGGCTGAACACTGAAGCTTTCTTT. Residues: CASSPPGRLNTEAFF. The rearrangement uses TRBV19 and TRBJ1-1; a possible D gene is TRBD1 (5 bases). The germline V gene has CDR1 LNHDA and CDR2 SQIVND (reference sequence). The CDR3 loop spans 15 amino acids. V lost 5 bases, J lost 0 bases, and 13 bases lay in between.

This clonotype appeared many times. The genes are TRBV3-1 and TRBJ1-5; 7 bases align to TRBD1. Germline loops: CDR1 LGHDT, CDR2 YNNKEL (reference sequence). J lost 4 bases, V lost 0 bases, and 6 bases had no gene match. The CDR3 runs 16 residues. The CDR3 protein is CASSQDPTGSNQPQHF. The DNA of the CDR3 is TGTGCCAGCAGCCAAGATCCGACAGGGTCAAATCAGCCCCAGCATTTT.

V gene TRBV19 combines with J gene TRBJ2-5; a weak D match, TRBD2 (5 bases). The germline CDR1 and CDR2 sequences are LNHDA and SQIVND (reference sequence). The CDR3 covers 15 residues. Trimming cost V 0 bases and J 5 bases, with 13 bases left between them. The CDR3 here is CASSIDPAREETQYF. The CDR3 DNA reads TGTGCCAGTAGTATAGATCCCGCTAGGGAGGAGACCCAGTACTTC.

The genes are TRBV28 and TRBJ1-1; the match to TRBD1 covers 8 bases. CDR1 MDHEN and CDR2 SYDVKM come from the germline V gene. V lost 6 bases to trimming and J lost 5 bases; unmatched junction nucleotides: 8. CDR3 size: 14 residues. CDR3 DNA sequence: TGTGCCAGCAGGATCTACAGGGGGTGGACTGAAGCTTTCTTT. Protein: CASRIYRGWTEAFF.